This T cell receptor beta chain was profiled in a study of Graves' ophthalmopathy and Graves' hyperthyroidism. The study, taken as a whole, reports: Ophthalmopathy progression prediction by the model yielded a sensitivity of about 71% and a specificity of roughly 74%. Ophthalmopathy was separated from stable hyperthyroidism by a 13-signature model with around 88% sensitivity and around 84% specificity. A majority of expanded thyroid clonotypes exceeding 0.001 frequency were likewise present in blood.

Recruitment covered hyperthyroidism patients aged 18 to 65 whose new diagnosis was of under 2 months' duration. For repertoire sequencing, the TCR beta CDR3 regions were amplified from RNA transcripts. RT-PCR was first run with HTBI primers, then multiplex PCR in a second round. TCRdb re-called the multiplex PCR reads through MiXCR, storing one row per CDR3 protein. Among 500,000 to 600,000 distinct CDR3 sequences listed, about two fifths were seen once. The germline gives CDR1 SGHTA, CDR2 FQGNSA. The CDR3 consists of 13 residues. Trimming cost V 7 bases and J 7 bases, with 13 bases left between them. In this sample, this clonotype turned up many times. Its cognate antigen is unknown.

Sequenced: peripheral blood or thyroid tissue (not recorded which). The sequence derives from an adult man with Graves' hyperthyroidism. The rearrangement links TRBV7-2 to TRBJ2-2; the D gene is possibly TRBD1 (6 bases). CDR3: CASTPDSFGELFF. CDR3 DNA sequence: TGTGCCAGCACCCCGGACAGCTTCGGGGAGCTGTTTTTT.